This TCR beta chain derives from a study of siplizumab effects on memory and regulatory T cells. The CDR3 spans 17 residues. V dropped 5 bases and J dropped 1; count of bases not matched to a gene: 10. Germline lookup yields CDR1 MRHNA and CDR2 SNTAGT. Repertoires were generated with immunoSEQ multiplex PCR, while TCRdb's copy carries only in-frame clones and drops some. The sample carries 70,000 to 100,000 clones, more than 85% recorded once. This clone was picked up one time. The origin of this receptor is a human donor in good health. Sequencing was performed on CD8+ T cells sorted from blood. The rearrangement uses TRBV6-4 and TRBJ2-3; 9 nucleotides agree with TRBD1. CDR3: CASSYTPGQGGTDTQYF. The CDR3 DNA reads TGTGCCAGCAGTTATACTCCGGGACAGGGAGGCACAGATACGCAGTATTTT.